A selection of T cell receptor beta chains follows, all from one sample in a study of neurological immune-mediated disorders. TCRdb itself ran the 5' RACE reads through MiXCR, one entry per CDR3 protein. The sample holds around 97,000 distinct CDR3 sequences, 9.5% to 14% seen once. The sequenced material came from PBMCs. The receptors originated from a female donor with HTLV-1-associated myelopathy (HAM/TSP). The CDR3 runs from the conserved cysteine through the conserved F or W. A D gene is named only where the DNA matches it firmly. Rows give clone size only sometimes, using once, few, many, or a class for an expanded clone.

V gene,clone size,D gene,J gene,CDR3 length,CDR3 protein,CDR3 DNA
TRBV12-3/TRBV12-4,.,TRBD2,TRBJ2-4,15,CASSPGTSGKNIQYF,TGTGCCAGCAGTCCAGGGACTAGCGGCAAAAACATTCAGTACTTC
TRBV29-1,many,.,TRBJ1-5,13,CSVGRALNQPQHF,TGCAGCGTTGGCAGGGCCCTCAATCAGCCCCAGCATTTT
TRBV9,many,.,TRBJ2-3,14,CASSVHSWEDTQYF,TGTGCCAGCAGCGTACATAGCTGGGAAGATACGCAGTATTTT
TRBV5-5,many,TRBD2,TRBJ2-2,19,CASSLALAGLGVNTGELFF,TGTGCCAGCAGCTTGGCACTAGCGGGGCTAGGGGTGAACACCGGGGAGCTGTTTTTT
TRBV20-1,.,TRBD2,TRBJ2-7,13,CSAYLAGAYEQYF,TGCAGTGCTTATCTAGCGGGGGCCTACGAGCAGTACTTC
TRBV5-1,many,.,TRBJ2-7,12,CASRSVGDEQYF,TGCGCCAGCAGGTCAGTTGGAGACGAGCAGTACTTC
TRBV5-1,many,.,TRBJ1-1,14,CASSFDTGNTEAFF,TGCGCCAGCAGCTTTGATACGGGGAACACTGAAGCTTTCTTT
TRBV5-6,many,TRBD1,TRBJ2-7,15,CASTKRDRGFYEQYF,TGTGCCAGCACTAAGCGGGACAGGGGATTCTACGAGCAGTACTTC
TRBV6-5,many,TRBD1,TRBJ1-5,17,CASTSHPENGTDQPQHF,TGTGCCAGCACATCCCACCCTGAAAATGGGACAGATCAGCCCCAGCATTTT
TRBV6-5,.,.,TRBJ2-7,13,CASRRGGAYEQYF,TGTGCCAGCAGGAGGGGGGGGGCCTACGAGCAGTACTTC
TRBV25-1,medium-sized,.,TRBJ2-7,12,CASSEGGYEQYF,TGTGCCAGCAGTGAAGGGGGCTACGAGCAGTACTTC
TRBV7-9,many,.,TRBJ2-1,13,CASTPLSGREQFF,TGTGCCAGCACGCCCCTTTCTGGAAGGGAGCAGTTCTTC
TRBV6-6,many,TRBD1,TRBJ1-6,14,CASRYRGENSPLHF,TGTGCCAGCAGGTACAGGGGCGAGAATTCACCCCTCCACTTT
TRBV2,.,.,TRBJ2-1,15,CASSEGGGPYNEQFF,TGTGCCAGCAGTGAGGGCGGGGGCCCCTACAATGAGCAGTTCTTC
TRBV10-3,many,.,TRBJ2-3,14,CAISGLQAADTQYF,TGTGCCATCAGTGGTCTGCAGGCCGCAGATACGCAGTATTTT
TRBV15,many,TRBD2,TRBJ2-3,16,CATSRERDYRTDTQYF,TGTGCTACCAGCAGAGAACGGGACTACAGGACAGATACGCAGTATTTT
TRBV3-1,many,.,TRBJ1-2,12,CASSEDSYGYTF,TGTGCCAGCAGCGAAGACAGCTATGGCTACACCTTC
TRBV5-1,many,.,TRBJ2-2,15,CASSVGTGDTGELFF,TGCGCCAGCAGCGTTGGAACGGGGGACACCGGGGAGCTGTTTTTT
TRBV2,many,.,TRBJ2-1,15,CASSGGIRSYNEQFF,TGTGCCAGCAGTGGGGGCATCCGCTCCTACAATGAGCAGTTCTTC
TRBV5-1,many,.,TRBJ2-2,13,CASSNDGVTELFF,TGCGCCAGCAGCAACGACGGGGTTACGGAGCTGTTTTTT
TRBV7-3,few,.,TRBJ2-6,17,CASSPRGGASGANVLTF,TGTGCCAGCAGCCCACGTGGGGGGGCCTCTGGGGCCAACGTCCTGACTTTC
TRBV12-3/TRBV12-4,few,.,TRBJ2-3,15,CASSFPGAETDTQYF,TGTGCCAGCAGTTTCCCGGGGGCGGAAACAGATACGCAGTATTTT
TRBV2,medium-sized,TRBD2,TRBJ2-7,13,CASIRDYSYEQYF,TGTGCCAGCATCCGGGACTATTCATACGAGCAGTACTTC
TRBV6-6,few,TRBD2,TRBJ2-3,14,CASRPSGNTDTQYF,TGTGCCAGCAGGCCTAGCGGGAACACAGATACGCAGTATTTT
TRBV7-9,.,.,TRBJ2-2,14,CASSRQETAGELFF,TGTGCCAGCAGCCGACAGGAGACCGCCGGGGAGCTGTTTTTT
TRBV2,many,TRBD2,TRBJ2-2,14,CASSRAGGAGELFF,TGTGCCAGCAGTCGAGCGGGGGGGGCCGGGGAGCTGTTTTTT
TRBV20-1,many,.,TRBJ1-2,14,CSAPLTGFRYGYTF,TGCAGTGCTCCCCTAACAGGGTTTAGATATGGCTACACCTTC
TRBV7-2,many,TRBD1,TRBJ1-5,15,CASSAFGQENQPQHF,TGTGCCAGCAGCGCTTTCGGACAGGAGAATCAGCCCCAGCATTTT
TRBV5-1,many,.,TRBJ2-5,15,CASSLAGRIQETQYF,TGCGCCAGCAGCTTGGCAGGCCGGATCCAAGAGACCCAGTACTTC
TRBV5-1,many,TRBD2,TRBJ2-3,15,CASSGTSGERDTQYF,TGCGCCAGCAGCGGGACTAGCGGGGAGCGGGATACGCAGTATTTT
TRBV14,.,TRBD1,TRBJ1-2,16,CASSPDRGRPYYGYTF,TGTGCCAGCAGCCCAGACAGGGGCCGACCTTACTATGGCTACACCTTC
TRBV4-1,.,TRBD1,TRBJ2-1,17,CASSQIQGAGMDNEQFF,TGCGCCAGCAGCCAAATACAGGGGGCGGGAATGGACAATGAGCAGTTCTTC
TRBV7-9,.,.,TRBJ2-1,15,CASSPRGSAYNEQFF,TGTGCCAGCAGCCCTCGGGGGTCCGCCTACAATGAGCAGTTCTTC
TRBV28,many,TRBD1,TRBJ1-4,17,CASSFPGQGKVDEKLFF,TGTGCCAGCAGTTTCCCAGGACAGGGGAAGGTGGACGAAAAACTGTTTTTT
TRBV7-2,.,TRBD2,TRBJ2-5,19,CASSLGTMALAVGGETQYF,TGTGCCAGCAGCTTAGGCACGATGGCGCTAGCGGTGGGAGGAGAGACACAGTACTTC
TRBV15,.,.,TRBJ2-7,15,CATSRGKGGPYEQYF,TGTGCTACCAGCAGAGGGAAAGGGGGGCCCTACGAGCAGTACTTC
TRBV20-1,many,TRBD1,TRBJ1-2,14,CSARGDRDFYGYTF,TGCAGTGCTAGAGGGGACAGGGACTTCTATGGCTACACCTTC
TRBV20-1,many,.,TRBJ2-5,13,CSARDLREETQYF,TGCAGTGCTAGAGATCTCAGGGAAGAGACCCAGTACTTC
TRBV20-1,few,.,TRBJ2-7,14,CSARDLGGSNEQYF,TGCAGTGCTAGAGATCTGGGGGGCTCAAATGAGCAGTACTTC
TRBV20-1,many,.,TRBJ2-5,13,CSASGGGSETQYF,TGCAGTGCTAGCGGAGGAGGGAGCGAGACCCAGTACTTC
TRBV9,.,TRBD2,TRBJ2-1,15,CASSDSGGTHNEQFF,TGTGCCAGCAGCGATAGCGGGGGGACACACAATGAGCAGTTCTTC
TRBV6-6,many,TRBD1,TRBJ2-5,14,CASTPVDRAKTQYF,TGTGCCAGCACTCCAGTGGACAGGGCGAAGACCCAGTACTTC
TRBV18,many,.,TRBJ1-2,15,CASSPARALNYGYTF,TGTGCCAGCTCACCGGCTAGGGCCCTTAACTATGGCTACACCTTC
TRBV3-1,.,TRBD2,TRBJ2-7,19,CASSQGEKLAGIFSYEQYF,TGTGCCAGCAGCCAAGGAGAGAAACTAGCGGGGATTTTCTCCTACGAGCAGTACTTC
TRBV5-1,many,.,TRBJ1-3,16,CASSIVDSLSGNTIYF,TGCGCCAGCAGCATAGTGGACAGCCTTTCTGGAAACACCATATATTTT
TRBV5-1,many,TRBD2,TRBJ2-3,15,CASSSGGGSTDTQYF,TGCGCCAGCAGCTCTGGCGGGGGGAGCACAGATACGCAGTATTTT
TRBV4-1,many,TRBD1,TRBJ1-4,14,CASSSRDRAEKLFF,TGCGCCAGCAGCTCCCGGGACAGAGCTGAAAAACTGTTTTTT
TRBV20-1,few,.,TRBJ2-7,15,CSAGPLGGTSYEQYF,TGCAGTGCCGGCCCTTTAGGGGGTACTTCCTACGAGCAGTACTTC
TRBV27,.,.,TRBJ2-3,13,CASSAFSTDTQYF,TGTGCCAGCAGTGCCTTCAGCACAGATACGCAGTATTTT
TRBV5-5,many,.,TRBJ2-7,14,CASSLQTLTYEQYF,TGTGCCAGCAGCCTACAAACACTTACCTACGAGCAGTACTTC
TRBV30,many,.,TRBJ1-1,13,CAWGLGRNTEAFF,TGTGCCTGGGGCCTGGGACGGAACACTGAAGCTTTCTTT